This T cell receptor beta chain was sequenced during a study of cytomegalovirus exposure and HLA in healthy donors. Study outcomes and limitations: Earlier results showed most TCR beta V segments being productive about 87% or about 30% of the time. In most subjects, TCR beta sequences reportedly gave accurate predictions of HLA-A and HLA-B alleles. A few V segments could not be told apart, such as TRBV6-2 and TRBV6-3, and were left out.

Note on this clone: Its antigen remains unknown.

CDR3 size: 13 residues. The ends lost 8 bases at V and 5 bases at J; junction bases unmatched: 9. CDR1 is SGHRS, CDR2 YFSETQ, per germline. Primers: 60 Vbeta forward and 13 Jbeta reverse. Method: immunoSEQ multiplex PCR; TCRdb's copy keeps in-frame clones and lacks some. This sample yields 40,000 to 55,000 clones, of which about 78% are seen a single time; 3.4% belongs to the top ten. Sequences were obtained from PBMCs. This receptor was identified in a woman in her thirties in good health and CMV-seronegative. V is TRBV5-1 and J is TRBJ2-7; 8 bases agree with TRBD1. CDR3 residues: CASRQGFHNEQYF. CDR3 DNA: TGCGCCAGTAGACAGGGGTTTCACAACGAGCAGTACTTC. Variable domain in full (rest from reference TRBV5-1 and TRBJ2-7): KAGVTQTPRYLIKTRGQQVTLSCSPISGHRSVSWYQQTPGQGLQFLFEYFSETQRNKGNFPGRFSGRQFSNSRSEMNVSTLELGDSALYLCASRQGFHNEQYFGPGTRLTVT.